This TCR beta chain appears in the sequencing data of a study of long-term antiretroviral therapy in people with HIV. Running of the v3.0 immunoSEQ assay took place at survey level. What sequencing targeted per sample was about 35,000-50,000 T-cell genomes. Generated by immunoSEQ multiplex PCR, the TCRdb table keeps only in-frame clones and is missing some. In the table there are fewer than 45,000 clones, about four fifths of which are singletons. Broader study findings: The study found narrower CDR3 length ranges in HIV repertoires than in controls.

HIV-positive participants all received treatment in the United States. Regarding this clone: Antigen specificity is unknown.

From germline, CDR1 is MRHNA and CDR2 SNTAGT. J gave up 6 bases and V 3 bases, and 8 bases lay outside the gene matches. This CDR3 spans 15 amino acids. The sequence came from a man younger than 35 with HIV. The chain combines TRBV6-4 with TRBJ2-1, with TRBD2 matching 7 bases. The sample in question was unsorted PBMCs, obtained 0.3 years after starting antiretroviral therapy. The CDR3 is CASSEGGGSGNEQFF. DNA for the CDR3: TGTGCCAGCAGTGAGGGAGGCGGGAGCGGCAATGAGCAGTTCTTC.